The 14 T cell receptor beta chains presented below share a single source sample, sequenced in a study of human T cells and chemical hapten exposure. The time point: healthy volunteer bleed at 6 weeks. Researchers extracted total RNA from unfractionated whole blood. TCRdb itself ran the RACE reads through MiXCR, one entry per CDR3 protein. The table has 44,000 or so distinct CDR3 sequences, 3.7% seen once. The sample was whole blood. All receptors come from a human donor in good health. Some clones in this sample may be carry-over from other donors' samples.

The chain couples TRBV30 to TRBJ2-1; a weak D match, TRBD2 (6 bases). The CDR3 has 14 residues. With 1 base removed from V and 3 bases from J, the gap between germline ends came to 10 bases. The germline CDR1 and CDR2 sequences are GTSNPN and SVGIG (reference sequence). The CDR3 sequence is CAWSAGTVYNEQFF. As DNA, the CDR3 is TGTGCCTGGAGTGCAGGGACTGTCTACAATGAGCAGTTCTTC.

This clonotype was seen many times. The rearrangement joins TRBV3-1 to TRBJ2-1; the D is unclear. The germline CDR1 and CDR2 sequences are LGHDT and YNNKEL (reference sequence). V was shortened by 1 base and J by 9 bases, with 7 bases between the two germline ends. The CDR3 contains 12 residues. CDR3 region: CASSQALGEQFF. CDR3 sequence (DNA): TGTGCCAGCAGCCAAGCACTGGGTGAGCAGTTCTTC.

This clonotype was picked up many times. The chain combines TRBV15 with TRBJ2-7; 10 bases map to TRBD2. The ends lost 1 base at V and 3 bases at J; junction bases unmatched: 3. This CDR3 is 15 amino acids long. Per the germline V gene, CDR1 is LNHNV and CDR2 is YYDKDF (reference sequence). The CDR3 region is CATSRARTSGYEQYF. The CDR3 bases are TGTGCCACCAGCAGAGCCCGGACTAGCGGCTACGAGCAGTACTTC.

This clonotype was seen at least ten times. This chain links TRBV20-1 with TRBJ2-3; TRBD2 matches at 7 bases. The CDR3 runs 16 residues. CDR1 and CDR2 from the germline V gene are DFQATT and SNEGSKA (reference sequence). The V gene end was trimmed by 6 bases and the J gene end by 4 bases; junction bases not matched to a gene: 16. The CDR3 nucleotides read TGCAGTGCCCACAGACGGAGCGGGAACGTCGCAGATACGCAGTATTTT. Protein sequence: CSAHRRSGNVADTQYF.

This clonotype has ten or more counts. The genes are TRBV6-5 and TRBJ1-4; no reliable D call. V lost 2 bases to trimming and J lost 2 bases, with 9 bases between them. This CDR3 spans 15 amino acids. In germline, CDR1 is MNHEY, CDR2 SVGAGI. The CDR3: CASSYARGTNEKLFF. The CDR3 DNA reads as TGTGCCAGCAGTTACGCCCGCGGGACTAATGAAAAACTGTTTTTT.

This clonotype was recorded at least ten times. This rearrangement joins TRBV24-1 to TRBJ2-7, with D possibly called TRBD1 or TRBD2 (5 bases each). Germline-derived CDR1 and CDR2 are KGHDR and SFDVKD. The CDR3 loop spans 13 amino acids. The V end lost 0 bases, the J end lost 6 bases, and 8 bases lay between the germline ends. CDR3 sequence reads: CATSDLPGGEQYF. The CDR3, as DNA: TGTGCCACCAGTGATTTGCCTGGGGGCGAGCAGTACTTC.

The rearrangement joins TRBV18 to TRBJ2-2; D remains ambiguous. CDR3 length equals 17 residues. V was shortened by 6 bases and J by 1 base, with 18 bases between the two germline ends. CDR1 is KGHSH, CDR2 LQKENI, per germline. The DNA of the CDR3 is TGTGCCAGCTCGCGGACCGGGCCCCAAAGGAACACCGGGGAGCTGTTTTTT. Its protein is CASSRTGPQRNTGELFF.

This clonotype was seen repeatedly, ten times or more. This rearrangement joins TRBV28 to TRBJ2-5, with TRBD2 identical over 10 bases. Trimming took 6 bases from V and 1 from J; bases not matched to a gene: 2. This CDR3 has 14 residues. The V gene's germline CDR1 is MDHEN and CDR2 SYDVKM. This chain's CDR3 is CASRLAGVQETQYF. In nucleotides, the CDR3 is TGTGCCAGCAGGCTAGCGGGAGTCCAAGAGACCCAGTACTTC. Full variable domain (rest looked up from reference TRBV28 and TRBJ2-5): DVKVTQSSRYLVKRTGEKVFLECVQDMDHENMFWYRQDPGLGLRLIYFSYDVKMKEKGDIPEGYSVSREKKERFSLILESASTNQTSMYLCASRLAGVQETQYFGPGTRLLVL.

The CDR3 reads CASSYVDPNEKLFF. CDR3 sequence (DNA): TGTGCCAGCAGTTACGTCGACCCTAATGAAAAACTGTTTTTT. The V call is TRBV6-6, the J call TRBJ1-4; no reliable D call. Deletions cut 2 bases from V and 3 bases from J, with 7 bases between. Germline CDR1 reads MNHNY; CDR2 reads SVGAGI (reference sequence). The CDR3 is 14 amino acids.

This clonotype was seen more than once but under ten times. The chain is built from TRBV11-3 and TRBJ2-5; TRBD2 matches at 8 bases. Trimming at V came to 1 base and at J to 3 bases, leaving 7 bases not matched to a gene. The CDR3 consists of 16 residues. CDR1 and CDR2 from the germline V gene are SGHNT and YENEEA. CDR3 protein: CASSLGRLATKETQYF. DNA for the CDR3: TGTGCCAGCAGCTTAGGCCGACTAGCGACTAAAGAGACCCAGTACTTC.

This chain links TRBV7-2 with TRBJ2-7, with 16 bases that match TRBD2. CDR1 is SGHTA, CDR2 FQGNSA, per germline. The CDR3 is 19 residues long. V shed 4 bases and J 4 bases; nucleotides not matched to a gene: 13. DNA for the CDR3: TGTGCCAGCAGCTCCCTCCGTGGGACTAGCGGGAGGGTAGGGTACGAGCAGTACTTC. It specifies CASSSLRGTSGRVGYEQYF. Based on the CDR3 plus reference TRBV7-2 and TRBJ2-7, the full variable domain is GAGVSQSPSNKVTEKGKDVELRCDPISGHTALYWYRQSLGQGLEFLIYFQGNSAPDKSGLPSDRFSAERTGGSVSTLTIQRTQQEDSAVYLCASSSLRGTSGRVGYEQYFGPGTRLTVT.

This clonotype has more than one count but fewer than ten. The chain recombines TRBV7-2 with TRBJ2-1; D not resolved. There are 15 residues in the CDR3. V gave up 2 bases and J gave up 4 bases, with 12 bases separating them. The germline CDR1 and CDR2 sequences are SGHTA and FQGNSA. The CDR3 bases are TGTGCCAGCAGCTTAACGCCTGCTCTGTACAATGAGCAGTTCTTC. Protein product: CASSLTPALYNEQFF.

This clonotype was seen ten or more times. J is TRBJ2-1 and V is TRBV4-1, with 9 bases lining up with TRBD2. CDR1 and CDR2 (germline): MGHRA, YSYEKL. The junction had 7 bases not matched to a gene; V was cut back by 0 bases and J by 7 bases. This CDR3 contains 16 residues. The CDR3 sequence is CASSQDPAGGNNEQFF. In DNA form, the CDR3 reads TGCGCCAGCAGCCAAGATCCGGCGGGAGGGAATAATGAGCAGTTCTTC.

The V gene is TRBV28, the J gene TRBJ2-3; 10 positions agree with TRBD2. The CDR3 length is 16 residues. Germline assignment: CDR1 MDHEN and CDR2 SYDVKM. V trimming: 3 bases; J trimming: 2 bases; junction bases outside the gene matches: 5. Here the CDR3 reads CASSFPGLAVTDTQYF. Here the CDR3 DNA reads TGTGCCAGCAGTTTCCCTGGACTAGCGGTCACAGATACGCAGTATTTT.